Sequencing of this TCR beta chain was carried out in a study of T-cell reconstitution after alpha-beta-depleted transplantation in children. The study, taken as a whole, reports: The study reportedly traced alpha-beta T cells about two months after transplant to several hundred expanded graft clones. Newly produced T cells mostly accounted for T-cell counts and diversity one year post-transplant. Several patients had high TCRbeta diversity at day 60; it came from surviving recipient T cells and thymic progenitors.

Unique molecular identifiers were incorporated when the TCRbeta library was constructed. TCRdb used MiXCR to reprocess the PCR reads, holding one entry per CDR3 protein. The data show 250,000 to 400,000 distinct CDR3 sequences, with about a quarter seen just once and over 9.5% held by the top ten. The V segment lost 1 base and the J segment 2 bases; nucleotides outside the gene matches: 8. The germline gives CDR1 SGHVS, CDR2 FNYEAQ. The CDR3 consists of 16 residues. Of note for this clonotype: Antigen: not known.

The TCR originated in a male patient between 10 and 17 years old who had a stem cell transplant for acute lymphoblastic leukemia, so the T cells may come from the graft donor. This sample comprised PBMCs, mostly from graft donor cells, obtained 180 days after TCRalphabeta/CD19-depleted stem cell transplant. This chain connects TRBV7-6 to TRBJ2-7; TRBD2 agrees at 7 bases. The CDR3: CASSLVGRGEAYEQYF. The CDR3 nucleotides are TGTGCCAGCAGCTTAGTTGGACGGGGGGAAGCCTACGAGCAGTACTTC.